The clone carrying this T cell receptor beta chain occurred many times. What it binds is not known. This sample stems from a study of T cell repertoires in cytomegalovirus infection. Overall study: From public TCR beta signatures came an indication of both CMV infection and matching HLA type.

TCRdb reprocessed the reads with MiXCR, giving one entry per CDR3 protein. The sample contains 200,000 to 300,000 distinct CDR3 sequences, about 5.9% of which appear only once. Overall study results and limits: There were HLA-C-restricted CMV-specific TCR beta clonotypes dominating the ex vivo response. CMV carriers with the relevant HLA were identified by cumulative public TCR beta family frequency.

The CDR3 is made up of 16 amino acids. The germline V gene has CDR1 SGHNT and CDR2 YYREEE (reference sequence). Unmatched junction bases numbered 4, after V lost 2 bases and J lost 0 bases. The sequence was obtained from a human donor in good health (CMV status not recorded). Some clones in this sample may be carry-over from other donors' samples. Material for sequencing was PBMCs. This chain joins TRBV5-4 and TRBJ2-2; 7 bases are shared with TRBD1. The CDR3 bases are TGTGCCAGCAGCTTTTCGGGGACAGCGAACACCGGGGAGCTGTTTTTT. Protein: CASSFSGTANTGELFF. Together with reference TRBV5-4 and TRBJ2-2, the CDR3 gives the full variable domain: ETGVTQSPTHLIKTRGQQVTLRCSSQSGHNTVSWYQQALGQGPQFIFQYYREEENGRGNFPPRFSGLQFPNYSSELNVNALELDDSALYLCASSFSGTANTGELFFGEGSRLTVL.